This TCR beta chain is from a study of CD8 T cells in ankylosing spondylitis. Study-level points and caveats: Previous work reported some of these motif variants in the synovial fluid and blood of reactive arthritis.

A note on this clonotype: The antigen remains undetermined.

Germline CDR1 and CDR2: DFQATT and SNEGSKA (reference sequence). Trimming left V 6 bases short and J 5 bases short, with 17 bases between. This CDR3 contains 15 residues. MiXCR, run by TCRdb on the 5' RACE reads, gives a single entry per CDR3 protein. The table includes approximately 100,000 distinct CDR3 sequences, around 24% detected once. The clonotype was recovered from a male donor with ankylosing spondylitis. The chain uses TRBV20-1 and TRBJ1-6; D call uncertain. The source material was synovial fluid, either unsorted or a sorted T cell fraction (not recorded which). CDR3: CSAQPLGRDNSPLHF. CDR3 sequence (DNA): TGCAGTGCGCAGCCTTTGGGGAGGGATAATTCACCCCTCCACTTT.